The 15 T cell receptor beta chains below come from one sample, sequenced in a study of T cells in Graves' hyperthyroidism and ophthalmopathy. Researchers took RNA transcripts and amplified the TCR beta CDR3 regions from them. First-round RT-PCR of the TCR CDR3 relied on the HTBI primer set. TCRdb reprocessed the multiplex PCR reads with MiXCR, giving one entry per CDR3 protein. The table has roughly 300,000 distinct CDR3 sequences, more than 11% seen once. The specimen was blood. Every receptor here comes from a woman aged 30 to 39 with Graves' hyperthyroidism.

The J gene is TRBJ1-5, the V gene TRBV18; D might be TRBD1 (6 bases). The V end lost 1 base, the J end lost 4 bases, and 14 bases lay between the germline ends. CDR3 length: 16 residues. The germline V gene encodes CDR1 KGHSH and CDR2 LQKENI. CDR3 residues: CASSPQQGRKNQPQHF. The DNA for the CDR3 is TGTGCCAGCTCACCACAACAGGGTAGGAAGAATCAGCCCCAGCATTTT.

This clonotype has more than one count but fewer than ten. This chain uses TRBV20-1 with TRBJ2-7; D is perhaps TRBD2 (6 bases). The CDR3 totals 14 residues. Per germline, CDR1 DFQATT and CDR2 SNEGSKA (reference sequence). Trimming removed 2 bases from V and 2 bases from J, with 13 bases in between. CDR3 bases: TGCAGTGCTAGACGGGGGAAAAACCCCTACGAGCAGTACTTC. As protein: CSARRGKNPYEQYF.

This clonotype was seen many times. In DNA form, the CDR3 reads TGTGCCAGCAGCCTAAGACTAGCGGGAGGTGAGCAGTTCTTC. This translates into CASSLRLAGGEQFF. The rearrangement joins TRBV7-2 to TRBJ2-1, with 13 bases aligning to TRBD2. CDR3 size: 14 residues. V was pared by 5 bases and J by 9 bases, with 4 bases of the junction left unmatched. Germline loops: CDR1 SGHTA, CDR2 FQGNSA. The entire variable domain, with the rest obtained from reference TRBV7-2 and TRBJ2-1, is as follows: GAGVSQSPSNKVTEKGKDVELRCDPISGHTALYWYRQSLGQGLEFLIYFQGNSAPDKSGLPSDRFSAERTGGSVSTLTIQRTQQEDSAVYLCASSLRLAGGEQFFGPGTRLTVL.

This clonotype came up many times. CDR3 coding DNA: TGTGCCACCAGCAGAGACAGGGGACCCAGCAATGAGCAGTTCTTC. This encodes CATSRDRGPSNEQFF. The chain has TRBV15 and TRBJ2-1; TRBD1 is a possible D gene (6 bases). CDR3 length: 15 amino acids. Trimming shortened V by 0 bases and J by 6 bases, and 12 bases separated the two germline ends. Germline assignment: CDR1 LNHNV and CDR2 YYDKDF (reference sequence).

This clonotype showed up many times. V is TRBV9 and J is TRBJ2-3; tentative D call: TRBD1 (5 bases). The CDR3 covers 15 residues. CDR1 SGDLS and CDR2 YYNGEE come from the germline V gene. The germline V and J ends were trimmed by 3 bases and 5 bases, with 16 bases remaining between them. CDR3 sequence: CASSGAGGHGDTQYF. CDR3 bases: TGTGCCAGCAGCGGGGCCGGCGGACATGGAGATACGCAGTATTTT. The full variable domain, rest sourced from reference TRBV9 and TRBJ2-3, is DSGVTQTPKHLITATGQRVTLRCSPRSGDLSVYWYQQSLDQGLQFLIQYYNGEERAKGNILERFSAQQFPDLHSELNLSSLELGDSALYFCASSGAGGHGDTQYFGPGTRLTVL.

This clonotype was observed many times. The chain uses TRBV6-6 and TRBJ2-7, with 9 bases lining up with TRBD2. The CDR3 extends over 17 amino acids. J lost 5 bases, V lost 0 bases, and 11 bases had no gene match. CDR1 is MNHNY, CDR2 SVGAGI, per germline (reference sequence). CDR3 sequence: CASSYSPSIAGVDEQYF. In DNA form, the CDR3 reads TGTGCCAGCAGTTACTCCCCTTCAATAGCGGGAGTGGACGAGCAGTACTTC.

The DNA of the CDR3 is TGTGCCAGCAGGGGGACTAGCGGGGAGCAGTACTTC. This codes for CASRGTSGEQYF. The chain is built from TRBV9 and TRBJ2-7; 12 bases align to TRBD2. CDR1 and CDR2 (germline): SGDLS, YYNGEE. This CDR3 is 12 amino acids long. J was trimmed by 7 bases and V by 5 bases; bases with no gene match: 1.

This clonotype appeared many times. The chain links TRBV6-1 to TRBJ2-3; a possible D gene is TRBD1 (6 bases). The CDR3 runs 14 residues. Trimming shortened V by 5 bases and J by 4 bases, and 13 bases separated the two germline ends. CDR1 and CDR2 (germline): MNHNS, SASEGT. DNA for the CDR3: TGTGCCAGCAGTCTGGACAGAACCCCAGATACGCAGTATTTT. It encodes CASSLDRTPDTQYF.

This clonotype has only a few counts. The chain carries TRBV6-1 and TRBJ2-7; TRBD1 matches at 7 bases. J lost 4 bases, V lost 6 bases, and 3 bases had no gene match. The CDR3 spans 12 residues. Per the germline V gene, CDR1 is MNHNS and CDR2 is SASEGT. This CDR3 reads CASRSQGYEQYF. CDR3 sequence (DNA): TGTGCCAGCAGGTCACAGGGGTACGAGCAGTACTTC.

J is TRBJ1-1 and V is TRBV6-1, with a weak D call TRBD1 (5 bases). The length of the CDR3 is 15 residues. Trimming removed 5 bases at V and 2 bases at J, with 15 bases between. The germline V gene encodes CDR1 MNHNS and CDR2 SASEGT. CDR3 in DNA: TGTGCCAGCAGTAAGTCGGCAGGGCGAAACACTGAAGCTTTCTTT. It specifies CASSKSAGRNTEAFF.

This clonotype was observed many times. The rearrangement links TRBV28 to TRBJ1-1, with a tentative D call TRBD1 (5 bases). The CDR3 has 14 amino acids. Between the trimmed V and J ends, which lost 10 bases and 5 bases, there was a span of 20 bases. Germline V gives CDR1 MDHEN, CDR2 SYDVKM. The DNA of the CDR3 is TGTGCCACCCAGGGTGGAGAATTGGGTACTGAAGCTTTCTTT. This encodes CATQGGELGTEAFF. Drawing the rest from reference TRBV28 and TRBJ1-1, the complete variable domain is DVKVTQSSRYLVKRTGEKVFLECVQDMDHENMFWYRQDPGLGLRLIYFSYDVKMKEKGDIPEGYSVSREKKERFSLILESASTNQTSMYLCATQGGELGTEAFFGQGTRLTVV.

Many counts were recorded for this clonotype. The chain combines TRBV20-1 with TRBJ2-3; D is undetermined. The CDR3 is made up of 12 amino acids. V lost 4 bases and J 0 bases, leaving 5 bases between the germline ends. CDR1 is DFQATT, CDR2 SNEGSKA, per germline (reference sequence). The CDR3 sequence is CSAIISTDTQYF. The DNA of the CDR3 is TGCAGTGCTATCATTAGCACAGATACGCAGTATTTT.

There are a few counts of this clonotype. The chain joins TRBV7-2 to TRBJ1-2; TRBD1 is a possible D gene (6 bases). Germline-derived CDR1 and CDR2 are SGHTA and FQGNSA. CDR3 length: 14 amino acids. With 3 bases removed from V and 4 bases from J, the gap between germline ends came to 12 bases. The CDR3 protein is CASSLAQGTYGYTF. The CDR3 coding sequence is TGTGCCAGCAGCTTGGCTCAGGGGACCTATGGCTACACCTTC.

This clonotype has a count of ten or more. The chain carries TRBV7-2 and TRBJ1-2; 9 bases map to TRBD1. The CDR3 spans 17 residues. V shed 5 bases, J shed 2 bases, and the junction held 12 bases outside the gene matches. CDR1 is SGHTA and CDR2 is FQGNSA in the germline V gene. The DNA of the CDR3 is TGTGCCAGCAGCCCAACAACAGGGGGCGTGGGAAACTATGGCTACACCTTC. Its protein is CASSPTTGGVGNYGYTF.

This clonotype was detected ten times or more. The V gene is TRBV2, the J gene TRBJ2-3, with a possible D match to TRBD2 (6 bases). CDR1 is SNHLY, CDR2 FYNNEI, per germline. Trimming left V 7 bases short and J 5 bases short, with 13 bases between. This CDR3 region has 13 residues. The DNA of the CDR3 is TGTGCCAGCACCCCCTCCGGGGGAGATACGCAGTATTTT. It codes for CASTPSGGDTQYF.